Shown below are 10 T cell receptor beta chains from a single sample sequenced in a study of CD8+CD57+ T cells in acquired aplastic anemia. Genomic DNA, serving as template, underwent TCR beta VDJ and CDR3 profiling. TCRdb processed the reads anew with MiXCR; each CDR3 protein has one entry. The sample has 400,000 to 450,000 distinct CDR3 sequences; under 80% are singletons. The sample consisted of sorted CD4+, CD8+, or CD8+CD57+ T cells (not recorded which) from PBMCs. The receptors stem from a human donor in good health, serving as a control.

This clonotype was detected once. The chain has TRBV20-1 and TRBJ2-7; possibly TRBD2 for D (5 bases). The germline CDR1 and CDR2 sequences are DFQATT and SNEGSKA (reference sequence). The V and J ends lost 6 bases and 0 bases respectively, with 15 bases between them. There are 14 residues in the CDR3. The CDR3 here is CSALAGGISYEQYF. CDR3 coding DNA: TGCAGTGCCCTAGCTGGAGGAATCTCCTACGAGCAGTACTTC.

The chain couples TRBV15 to TRBJ1-5, with 10 nucleotides matching TRBD1. The germline V gene has CDR1 LNHNV and CDR2 YYDKDF (reference sequence). The CDR3 is 15 amino acids. V dropped 3 bases and J dropped 5; count of bases not matched to a gene: 4. The CDR3 bases are TGTGCCACCAGCAGTGACGGACAGGGGGATCAGCCCCAGCATTTT. Translated: CATSSDGQGDQPQHF.

The chain joins TRBV11-3 to TRBJ2-7; possible D gene TRBD2, 6 bases. The germline V and J ends were trimmed by 9 bases and 2 bases, with 8 bases remaining between them. The CDR3 contains 11 residues. Germline V gene lookup returns CDR1 SGHNT and CDR2 YENEEA. DNA for the CDR3: TGTGCCAGGGAGGGACCCTACGAGCAGTACTTC. Amino acids: CAREGPYEQYF.

The chain carries TRBV7-6 and TRBJ2-7, with TRBD1 identical over 7 bases. This CDR3 region has 16 residues. Germline V lookup: CDR1 SGHVS, CDR2 FNYEAQ. V dropped 3 bases and J dropped 8; count of bases not matched to a gene: 16. The CDR3 sequence: CASSLAGTEFDEQQYF. The CDR3 nucleotides are TGTGCCAGCAGCTTGGCAGGGACAGAATTCGACGAGCAGCAGTACTTC.

As for this clonotype: The conserved phenylalanine or tryptophan normally closing the CDR3 is absent here, so this likely arose from a read error. J is TRBJ1-1 and V is TRBV2, with a weak D call TRBD1 (5 bases). The ends were cut back, 5 bases at V and 4 bases at J, with 14 bases in the middle. CDR1 SNHLY and CDR2 FYNNEI come from the germline V gene. The CDR3 is made up of 14 amino acids. As DNA, the CDR3 is TGTGCCAGCAGTCACGGCGGGGCGGGCACTGAAGCTTTCGTT. This translates into CASSHGGAGTEAFV.

The V and J genes are TRBV7-2 and TRBJ2-1; D is possibly TRBD2 (6 bases). The germline V and J ends were trimmed by 3 bases and 7 bases, with 25 bases remaining between them. The CDR3 consists of 18 residues. Germline CDR1 is SGHTA and CDR2 is FQGNSA. As DNA, the CDR3 is TGTGCCAGCAGCTTGTCTTTGCAGGCGGGGCGTAATGAGAATGAGCAGTTCTTC. Protein sequence: CASSLSLQAGRNENEQFF.

On this clonotype itself: The CDR3 carries no conserved terminal phenylalanine or tryptophan, so it likely arises from a read error. The DNA is omitted, as the CDR3 cannot be located on it reliably, and the CDR3 follows TCRdb's listing. The CDR3 protein is CASRAITGNTDTY. V gene TRBV7-6 combines with J gene TRBJ2-3; TRBD1, as called in the table, went unchecked against the DNA. The CDR3 sequence runs 13 residues, both termini included. Germline V lookup: CDR1 SGHVS, CDR2 FNYEAQ.

As regards this clonotype: One end of the junction fails to match germline, which may point to a read error. The CDR3 nucleotides read TGTGCCAGCAGCTTAAGTGCCCACAGGGGGCTAAATCAGCCCCAGCATTTT. Amino acids: CASSLSAHRGLNQPQHF. The chain combines TRBV5-1 with TRBJ1-5; 9 bases agree with TRBD1. This CDR3 comprises 17 residues. Germline values: CDR1 SGHRS, CDR2 YFSETQ.

The table lists this clonotype with a count of one. This rearrangement joins TRBV5-4 to TRBJ1-4; D might be TRBD1 (5 bases). The CDR3 totals 15 residues. Germline V gene lookup returns CDR1 SGHNT and CDR2 YYREEE (reference sequence). Trimming cost V 4 bases and J 7 bases, with 17 bases left between them. The CDR3 spells CASSRGHGVGEKLFF. In DNA form, the CDR3 reads TGTGCCAGCAGCCGTGGACACGGGGTAGGTGAAAAACTGTTTTTT.

The rearrangement links TRBV7-9 to TRBJ1-1; weak D call: TRBD1 (5 bases). The length of the CDR3 is 14 residues. V was cut by 5 bases and J by 3 bases, with 13 bases left in between. CDR1 and CDR2 (germline): SEHNR, FQNEAQ (reference sequence). CDR3 DNA sequence: TGTGCCAGCAGCCGTTGGACGGGGCACACTGAAGCTTTCTTT. Encoded protein: CASSRWTGHTEAFF.